The entry that follows covers one TCR beta chain sequence. The CDR3 sequence is 15 residues long. V dropped 3 bases and J dropped 0 bases, with 9 bases sitting between them. Germline V CDR1 and CDR2: LNHNV, YYDKDF (reference sequence). These data come from a study of shared clonotypes between healthy human individuals. Sequencing used immunoSEQ multiplex PCR; TCRdb keeps in-frame clones, though not all of them. The repertoire holds 530,000 or so clones, over 75% seen once, with about 12% in the top ten. This chain joins TRBV15 and TRBJ2-1, with a tentative D call TRBD1 (6 bases). Sequenced material: PBMCs. The sequence was collected from a woman in her 40s in good health. Some clones in this sample may be carry-over from other donors' samples. CDR3: CATSRGQDSYNEQFF. In nucleotides, the CDR3 is TGTGCCACCAGCAGGGGACAAGACTCCTACAATGAGCAGTTCTTC.